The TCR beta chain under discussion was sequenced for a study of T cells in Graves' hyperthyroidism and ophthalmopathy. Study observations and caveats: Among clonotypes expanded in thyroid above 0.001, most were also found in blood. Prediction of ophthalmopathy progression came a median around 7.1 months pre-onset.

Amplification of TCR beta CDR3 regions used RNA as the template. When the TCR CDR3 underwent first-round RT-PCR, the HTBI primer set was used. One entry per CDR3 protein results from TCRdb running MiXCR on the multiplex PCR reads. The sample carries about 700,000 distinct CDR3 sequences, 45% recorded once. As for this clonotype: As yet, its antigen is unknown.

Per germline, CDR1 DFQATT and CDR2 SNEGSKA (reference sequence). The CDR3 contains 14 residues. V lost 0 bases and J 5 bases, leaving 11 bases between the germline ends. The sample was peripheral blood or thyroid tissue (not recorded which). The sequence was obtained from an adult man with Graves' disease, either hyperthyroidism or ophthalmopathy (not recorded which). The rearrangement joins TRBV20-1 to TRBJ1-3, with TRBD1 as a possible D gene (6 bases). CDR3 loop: CSARDQGSRNTIYF. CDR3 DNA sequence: TGCAGTGCTAGAGACCAGGGGTCTAGAAACACCATATATTTT.